Presented here are 9 T cell receptor beta chains from one specimen sequenced in a study of radiation and T cells in renal cell carcinoma. The time point: blood 4 weeks post-SBRT, at nephrectomy. Treatment in this sample: 15 Gy SBRT to primary tumor, nephrectomy 4 weeks later. The method was immunoSEQ multiplex PCR; TCRdb's version includes in-frame clones alone and lacks a portion of them. Seen here are approximately 86,000 clones, over 80% observed once, and the top ten hold roughly a tenth. The source was blood, collected from a patient whose treatment included radiotherapy and nephrectomy. Receptor source: a man in his fifties with renal cell carcinoma.

The chain employs TRBV28 and TRBJ2-1; D not certain. CDR3 length equals 12 residues. Trimming removed 2 bases from V and 4 bases from J, with 3 bases in between. The germline V gene has CDR1 MDHEN and CDR2 SYDVKM. The CDR3 coding sequence is TGTGCCAGCAGTTTACAGTACAATGAGCAGTTCTTC. Encoded protein: CASSLQYNEQFF. Filled out from reference TRBV28 and TRBJ2-1, the complete variable domain reads DVKVTQSSRYLVKRTGEKVFLECVQDMDHENMFWYRQDPGLGLRLIYFSYDVKMKEKGDIPEGYSVSREKKERFSLILESASTNQTSMYLCASSLQYNEQFFGPGTRLTVL.

The genes are TRBV7-9 and TRBJ2-5; D might be TRBD1 (6 bases). Trimming took 3 bases from V and 2 from J, leaving 10 bases between them. The CDR3 contains 14 residues. Germline V lookup: CDR1 SEHNR, CDR2 FQNEAQ (reference sequence). This CDR3 is CASSLDSAQETQYF. The CDR3 region has the DNA TGTGCCAGCAGCTTGGACAGCGCTCAAGAGACCCAGTACTTC.

The gene calls are TRBV6-6 and TRBJ1-3, with no clear D. Trimming cost V 8 bases and J 0 bases, with 5 bases left between them. CDR1 is MNHNY, CDR2 SVGAGI, per germline (reference sequence). There are 12 residues in the CDR3. The DNA for the CDR3 is TGTGCCAGCGCAGTCTCTGGAAACACCATATATTTT. This encodes CASAVSGNTIYF.

The J gene is TRBJ1-2, the V gene TRBV10-3, with D possibly matching TRBD1 (5 bases). This CDR3 spans 15 amino acids. Germline values: CDR1 ENHRY, CDR2 SYGVKD. Trimming took 10 bases from V and 1 from J, leaving 19 bases between them. CDR3 nucleotide sequence: TGTGCCACGCGGGACGGCGGACGGAATAACTATGGCTACACCTTC. Residues: CATRDGGRNNYGYTF.

The DNA of the CDR3 is TGTGCCAGCAGGAGTGGGACAGGGAACTATGGCTACACCTTC. Translating it yields CASRSGTGNYGYTF. The chain recombines TRBV2 with TRBJ1-2; 9 nucleotides align to TRBD1. With 6 bases clipped from V and 2 bases from J, the junction kept 4 bases outside the gene matches. CDR1 is SNHLY and CDR2 is FYNNEI in the germline V gene. The CDR3 consists of 14 residues.

The V gene is TRBV19, the J gene TRBJ1-1; tentative D call: TRBD1 (5 bases). CDR3 length: 14 amino acids. Germline V gives CDR1 LNHDA, CDR2 SQIVND (reference sequence). The ends were cut back, 3 bases at V and 9 bases at J, with 17 bases in the middle. Here the CDR3 reads CASSMERDSIQAFF. CDR3 bases: TGTGCCAGTAGTATGGAGAGGGACTCTATTCAAGCTTTCTTT.

The CDR3 nucleotides are TGTGCCACCAGCAGAGGGGGGGGACAGAGCCATCAGCCCCAGCATTTT. It specifies CATSRGGGQSHQPQHF. The chain has TRBV15 and TRBJ1-5; 7 nucleotides align to TRBD1. Germline values: CDR1 LNHNV, CDR2 YYDKDF (reference sequence). This CDR3 contains 16 residues. Trimming cost V 1 base and J 5 bases; bases outside gene matches: 8.

V usage is TRBV27 and J usage is TRBJ2-3; TRBD2 aligns across 8 bases. The V and J ends lost 7 bases and 4 bases, in that order; junction bases with no gene match: 13. Germline V gives CDR1 MNHEY, CDR2 SMNVEV (reference sequence). The CDR3 is 16 amino acids. This CDR3 is CASNTLSGGLADTQYF. CDR3 sequence (DNA): TGTGCCAGCAACACATTATCGGGGGGGTTGGCAGATACGCAGTATTTT.

This clone was counted a single time. The V and J genes are TRBV29-1 and TRBJ1-2, with D hard to call. The V end was cut by 4 bases, the J end by 6 bases, with 18 bases between. CDR1 and CDR2 from the germline V gene are SQVTM and ANQGSEA. The CDR3 loop spans 14 amino acids. CDR3 residues: CSVVPGSEQNGYTF. DNA for the CDR3: TGCAGCGTTGTTCCGGGGTCGGAACAGAATGGCTACACCTTC.